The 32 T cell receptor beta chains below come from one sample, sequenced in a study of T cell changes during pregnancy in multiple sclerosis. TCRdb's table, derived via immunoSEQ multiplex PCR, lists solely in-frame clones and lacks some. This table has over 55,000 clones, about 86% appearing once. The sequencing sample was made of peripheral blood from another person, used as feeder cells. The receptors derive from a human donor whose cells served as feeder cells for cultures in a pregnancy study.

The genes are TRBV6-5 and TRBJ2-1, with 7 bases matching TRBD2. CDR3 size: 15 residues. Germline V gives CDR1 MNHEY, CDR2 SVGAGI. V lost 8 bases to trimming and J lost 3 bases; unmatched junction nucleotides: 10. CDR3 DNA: TGTGCCAGCGGGGGAGTCGGCGGGGGCTACAATGAGCAGTTCTTC. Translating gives CASGGVGGGYNEQFF.

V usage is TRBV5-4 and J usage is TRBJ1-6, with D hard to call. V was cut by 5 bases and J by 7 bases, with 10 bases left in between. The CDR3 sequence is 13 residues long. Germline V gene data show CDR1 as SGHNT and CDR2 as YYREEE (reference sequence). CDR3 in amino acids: CASSVDSNSPLHF. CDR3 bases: TGTGCCAGCAGTGTCGATTCGAATTCACCCCTCCACTTT.

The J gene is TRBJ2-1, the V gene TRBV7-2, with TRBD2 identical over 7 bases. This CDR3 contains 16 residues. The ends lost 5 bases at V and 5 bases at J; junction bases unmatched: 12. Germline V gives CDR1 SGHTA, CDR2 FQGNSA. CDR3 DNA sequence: TGTGCCAGCAGCCCCAGAGGGGTAGCGGGTCACAATGAGCAGTTCTTC. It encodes CASSPRGVAGHNEQFF.

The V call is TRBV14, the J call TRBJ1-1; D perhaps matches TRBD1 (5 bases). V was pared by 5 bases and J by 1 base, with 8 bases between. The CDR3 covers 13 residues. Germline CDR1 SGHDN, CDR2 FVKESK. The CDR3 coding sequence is TGTGCCAGCAGCATTCAGGGGAACACTGAAGCTTTCTTT. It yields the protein CASSIQGNTEAFF.

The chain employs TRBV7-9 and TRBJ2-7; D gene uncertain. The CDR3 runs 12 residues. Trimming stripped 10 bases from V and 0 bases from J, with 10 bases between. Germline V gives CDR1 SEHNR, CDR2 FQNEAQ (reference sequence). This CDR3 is CATRGASYEQYF. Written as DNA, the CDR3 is TGTGCCACCCGAGGAGCCTCCTACGAGCAGTACTTC.

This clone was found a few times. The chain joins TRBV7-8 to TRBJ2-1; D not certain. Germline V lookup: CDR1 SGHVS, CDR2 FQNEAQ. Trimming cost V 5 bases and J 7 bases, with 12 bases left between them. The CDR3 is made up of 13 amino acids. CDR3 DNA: TGTGCCAGCAGCAATACTCTGGTTAATGAGCAGTTCTTC. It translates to CASSNTLVNEQFF.

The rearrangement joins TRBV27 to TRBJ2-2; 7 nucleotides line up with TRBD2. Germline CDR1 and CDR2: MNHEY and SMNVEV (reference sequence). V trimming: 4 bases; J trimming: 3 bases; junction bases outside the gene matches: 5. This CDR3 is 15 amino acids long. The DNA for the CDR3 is TGTGCCAGCAGTTCGGGGGAGGGCCACACCGGGGAGCTGTTTTTT. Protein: CASSSGEGHTGELFF.

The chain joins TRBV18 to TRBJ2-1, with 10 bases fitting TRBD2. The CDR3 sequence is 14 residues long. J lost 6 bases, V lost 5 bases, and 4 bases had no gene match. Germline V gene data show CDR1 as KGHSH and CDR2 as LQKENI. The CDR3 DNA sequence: TGTGCCAGCTCAAAAGAGCGGGAGGGCAATGAGCAGTTCTTC. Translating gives CASSKEREGNEQFF.

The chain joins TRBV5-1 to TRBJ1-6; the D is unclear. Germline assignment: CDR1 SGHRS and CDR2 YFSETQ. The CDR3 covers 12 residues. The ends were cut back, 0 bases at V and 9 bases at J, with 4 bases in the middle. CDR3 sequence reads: CASSLEGSPLHF. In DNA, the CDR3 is TGCGCCAGCAGCTTGGAGGGTTCACCCCTCCACTTT. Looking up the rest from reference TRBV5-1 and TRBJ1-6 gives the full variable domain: KAGVTQTPRYLIKTRGQQVTLSCSPISGHRSVSWYQQTPGQGLQFLFEYFSETQRNKGNFPGRFSGRQFSNSRSEMNVSTLELGDSALYLCASSLEGSPLHFGNGTRLTVT.

CDR3 sequence: CASSLGWRARGEKNEQFF. The CDR3 DNA reads TGCGCCAGCAGCCTTGGATGGAGGGCCCGAGGTGAAAAGAATGAGCAGTTCTTC. This chain connects TRBV4-1 to TRBJ2-1; D is possibly TRBD2 (6 bases). V was clipped by 4 bases and J by 7 bases, with 26 bases between them. Germline-derived CDR1 and CDR2 are MGHRA and YSYEKL. This CDR3 is 18 amino acids long.

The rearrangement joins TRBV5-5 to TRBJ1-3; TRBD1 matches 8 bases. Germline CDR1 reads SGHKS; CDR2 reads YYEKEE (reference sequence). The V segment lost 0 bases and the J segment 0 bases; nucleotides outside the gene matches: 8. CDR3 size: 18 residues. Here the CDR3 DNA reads TGTGCCAGCAGCTTGGCCGCCGGGACAGGTTTCTCTGGAAACACCATATATTTT. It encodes CASSLAAGTGFSGNTIYF.

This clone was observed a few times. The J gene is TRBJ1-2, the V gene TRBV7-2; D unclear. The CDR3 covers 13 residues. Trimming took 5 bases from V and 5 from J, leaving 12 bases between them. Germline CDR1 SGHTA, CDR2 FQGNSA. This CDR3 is CASSPSGRYGYTF. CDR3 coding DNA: TGTGCCAGCAGCCCGTCAGGAAGGTATGGCTACACCTTC.

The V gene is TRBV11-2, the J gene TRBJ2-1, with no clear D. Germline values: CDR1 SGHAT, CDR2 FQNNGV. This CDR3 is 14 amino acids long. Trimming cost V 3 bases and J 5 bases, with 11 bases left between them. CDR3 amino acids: CASSFQRIDNEQFF. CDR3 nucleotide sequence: TGTGCCAGCAGCTTCCAACGGATCGACAATGAGCAGTTCTTC.

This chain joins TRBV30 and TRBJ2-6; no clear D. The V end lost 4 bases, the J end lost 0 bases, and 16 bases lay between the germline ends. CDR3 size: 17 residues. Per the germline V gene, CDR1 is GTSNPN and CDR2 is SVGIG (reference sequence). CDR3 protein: CAWTGVQPGSGANVLTF. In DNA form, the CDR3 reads TGTGCCTGGACTGGGGTACAGCCGGGCTCTGGGGCCAACGTCCTGACTTTC.

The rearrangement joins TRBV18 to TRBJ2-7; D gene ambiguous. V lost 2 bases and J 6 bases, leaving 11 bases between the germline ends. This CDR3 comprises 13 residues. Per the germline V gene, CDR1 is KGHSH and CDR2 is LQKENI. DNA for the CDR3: TGTGCCAGCTCACCATCTGGGGTAGGCGAGCAGTACTTC. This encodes CASSPSGVGEQYF. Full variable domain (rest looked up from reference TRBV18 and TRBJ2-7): NAGVMQNPRHLVRRRGQEARLRCSPMKGHSHVYWYRQLPEEGLKFMVYLQKENIIDESGMPKERFSAEFPKEGPSILRIQQVVRGDSAAYFCASSPSGVGEQYFGPGTRLTVT.

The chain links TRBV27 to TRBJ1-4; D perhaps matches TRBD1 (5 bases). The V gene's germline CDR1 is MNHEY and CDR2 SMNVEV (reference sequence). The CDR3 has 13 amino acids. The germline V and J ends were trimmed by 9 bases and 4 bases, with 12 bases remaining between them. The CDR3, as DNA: TGTGCCAGTTCTAGGGGTTTTAATGAAAAACTGTTTTTT. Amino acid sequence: CASSRGFNEKLFF.

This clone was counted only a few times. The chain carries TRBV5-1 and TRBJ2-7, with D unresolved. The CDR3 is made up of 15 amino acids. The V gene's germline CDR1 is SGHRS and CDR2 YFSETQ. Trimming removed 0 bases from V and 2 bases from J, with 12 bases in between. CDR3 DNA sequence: TGCGCCAGCAGCTTGGATGGTGAGAACCCCTACGAGCAGTACTTC. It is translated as CASSLDGENPYEQYF.

DNA of the CDR3: TGTGCCATAATGGGACAGGGACACTATGGCTACACCTTC. The encoded protein is CAIMGQGHYGYTF. The V and J genes are TRBV10-3 and TRBJ1-2; 9 nucleotides line up with TRBD1. The V gene end was trimmed by 9 bases and the J gene end by 3 bases; junction bases not matched to a gene: 5. Looked up from germline, CDR1 is ENHRY and CDR2 is SYGVKD. The CDR3 loop spans 13 amino acids.

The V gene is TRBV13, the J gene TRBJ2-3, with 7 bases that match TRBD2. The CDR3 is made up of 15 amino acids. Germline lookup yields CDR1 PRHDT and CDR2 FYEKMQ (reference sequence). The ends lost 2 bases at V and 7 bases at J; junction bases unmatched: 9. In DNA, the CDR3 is TGTGCCAGCAGCTTAACGACTAGCCCCGATTATACGCAGTATTTT. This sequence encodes CASSLTTSPDYTQYF.

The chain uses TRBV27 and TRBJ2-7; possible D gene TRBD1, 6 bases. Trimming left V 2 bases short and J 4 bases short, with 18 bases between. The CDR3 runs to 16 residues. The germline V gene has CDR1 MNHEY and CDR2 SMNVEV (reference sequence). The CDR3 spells CASSLKFGGQSYEQYF. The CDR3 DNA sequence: TGTGCCAGCAGTTTAAAGTTTGGTGGACAGTCTTACGAGCAGTACTTC.

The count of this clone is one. CDR3: CASSFRHNEQFF. The DNA for the CDR3 is TGCGCCAGCAGCTTTAGGCACAATGAGCAGTTCTTC. The V and J genes are TRBV5-1 and TRBJ2-1; no clear D. Trimming removed 2 bases at V and 5 bases at J, with 5 bases between. CDR1 and CDR2 from the germline V gene are SGHRS and YFSETQ. This CDR3 spans 12 amino acids.

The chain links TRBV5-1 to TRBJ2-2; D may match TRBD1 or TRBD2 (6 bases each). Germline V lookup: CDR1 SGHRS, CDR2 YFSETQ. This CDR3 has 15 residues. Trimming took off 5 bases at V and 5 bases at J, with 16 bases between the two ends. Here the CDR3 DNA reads TGCGCCAGCAGACCCCCGGGGGCAGGAACCGGGGAGCTGTTTTTT. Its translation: CASRPPGAGTGELFF.

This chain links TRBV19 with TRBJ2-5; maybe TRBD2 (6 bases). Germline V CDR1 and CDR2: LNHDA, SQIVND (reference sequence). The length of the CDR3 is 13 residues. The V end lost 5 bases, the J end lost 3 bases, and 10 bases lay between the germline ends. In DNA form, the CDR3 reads TGTGCCAGTAGTGCGGACTACGAAGAGACCCAGTACTTC. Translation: CASSADYEETQYF.

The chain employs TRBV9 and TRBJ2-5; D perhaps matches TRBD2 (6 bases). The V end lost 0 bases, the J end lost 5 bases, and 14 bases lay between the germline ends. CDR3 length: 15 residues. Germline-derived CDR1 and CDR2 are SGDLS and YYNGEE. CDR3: CASSVDRGTIETQYF. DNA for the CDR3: TGTGCCAGCAGCGTAGATCGGGGGACCATTGAGACCCAGTACTTC.

In DNA form, the CDR3 reads TGTGCCAGCAGTCCCCAGATCCCCGGGACTGTTTTCGGCTACACCTTC. Translated: CASSPQIPGTVFGYTF. This sequence joins TRBV27 and TRBJ1-2, with TRBD1 as a possible D gene (5 bases). The germline CDR1 and CDR2 sequences are MNHEY and SMNVEV (reference sequence). Trimming removed 5 bases from V and 8 bases from J, with 24 bases in between. The CDR3 has 16 residues.

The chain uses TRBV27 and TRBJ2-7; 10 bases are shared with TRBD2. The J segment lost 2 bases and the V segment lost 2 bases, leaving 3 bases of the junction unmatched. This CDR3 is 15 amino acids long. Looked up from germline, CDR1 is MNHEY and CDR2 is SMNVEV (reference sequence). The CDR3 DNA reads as TGTGCCAGCAGTTTAGGGACTAGCGCCACCTACGAGCAGTACTTC. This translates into CASSLGTSATYEQYF.

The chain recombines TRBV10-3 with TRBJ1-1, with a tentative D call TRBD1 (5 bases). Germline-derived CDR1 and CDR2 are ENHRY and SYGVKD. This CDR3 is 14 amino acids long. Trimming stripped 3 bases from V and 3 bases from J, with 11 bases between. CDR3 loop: CAISDRGSDTEAFF. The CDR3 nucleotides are TGTGCCATCAGTGATCGGGGGTCGGACACTGAAGCTTTCTTT.

The CDR3, as DNA: TGTGCCAGTATACAGGGGTACCAGCCCCAGCATTTT. It translates to CASIQGYQPQHF. The rearrangement uses TRBV28 and TRBJ1-5; 7 nucleotides line up with TRBD1. This CDR3 comprises 12 residues. Germline V gene sequence: CDR1 MDHEN, CDR2 SYDVKM. Unmatched junction bases numbered 6, after V lost 9 bases and J lost 7 bases.

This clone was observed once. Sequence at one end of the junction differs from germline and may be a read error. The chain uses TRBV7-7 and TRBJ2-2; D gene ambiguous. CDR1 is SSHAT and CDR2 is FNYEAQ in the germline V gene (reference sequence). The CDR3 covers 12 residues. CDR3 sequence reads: CASSFVTGELFF. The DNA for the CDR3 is TGTGCTAGCAGCTTTGTCACCGGGGAGCTGTTTTTT. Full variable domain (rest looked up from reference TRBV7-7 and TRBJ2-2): GAGVSQSPRYKVTKRGQDVTLRCDPISSHATLYWYQQALGQGPEFLTYFNYEAQPDKSGLPSDRFSAERPEGSISTLTIQRTEQRDSAMYRCASSFVTGELFFGEGSRLTVL.

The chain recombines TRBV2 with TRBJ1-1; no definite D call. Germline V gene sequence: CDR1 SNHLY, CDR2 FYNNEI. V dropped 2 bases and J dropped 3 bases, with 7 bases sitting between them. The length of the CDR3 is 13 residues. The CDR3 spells CASSESGYTEAFF. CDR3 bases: TGTGCCAGCAGTGAAAGCGGGTACACTGAAGCTTTCTTT. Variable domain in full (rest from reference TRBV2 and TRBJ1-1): EPEVTQTPSHQVTQMGQEVILRCVPISNHLYFYWYRQILGQKVEFLVSFYNNEISEKSEIFDDQFSVERPDGSNFTLKIRSTKLEDSAMYFCASSESGYTEAFFGQGTRLTVV.

The CDR3 protein is CASSVSGTGDPYEQYF. CDR3 DNA: TGTGCCAGCAGCGTCTCCGGGACAGGGGACCCCTACGAGCAGTACTTC. V is TRBV11-2 and J is TRBJ2-7, with TRBD1 identical over 10 bases. With 5 bases clipped from V and 2 bases from J, the junction kept 9 bases outside the gene matches. The CDR3 covers 16 residues. CDR1 is SGHAT, CDR2 FQNNGV, per germline. Looking up the rest from reference TRBV11-2 and TRBJ2-7 gives the full variable domain: EAGVAQSPRYKIIEKRQSVAFWCNPISGHATLYWYQQILGQGPKLLIQFQNNGVVDDSQLPKDRFSAERLKGVDSTLKIQPAKLEDSAVYLCASSVSGTGDPYEQYFGPGTRLTVT.

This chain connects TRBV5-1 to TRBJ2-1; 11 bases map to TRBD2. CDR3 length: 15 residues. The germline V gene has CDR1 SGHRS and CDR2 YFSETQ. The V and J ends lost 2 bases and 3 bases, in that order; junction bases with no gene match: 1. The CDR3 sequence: CASSFTSGSYNEQFF. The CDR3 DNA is TGCGCCAGCAGCTTCACTAGCGGGAGCTACAATGAGCAGTTCTTC.